The 18 T cell receptor beta chains presented below share a single source sample, sequenced in a study of beta chain features in type 1 diabetes. Every bit of the isolated RNA underwent reverse transcription, so sequencing read expressed TCRB transcripts. TCRdb keeps only in-frame clones here, not all; method: immunoSEQ multiplex PCR. Altogether about 350,000 clones are present, around 20% being singletons, with the ten largest covering 0.044%. Sequencing input: naive CD4+ T cells from blood. These TCRs come from a woman aged 18-35 years in good health.

This clone was counted a few times. CDR3 sequence reads: CAISKAGTDTQYF. In nucleotides, the CDR3 is TGTGCCATCAGTAAAGCGGGGACAGATACGCAGTATTTT. This sequence joins TRBV10-3 and TRBJ2-3; 7 positions agree with TRBD2. Unmatched junction bases numbered 2, after V lost 5 bases and J lost 3 bases. CDR3 length equals 13 residues. The V gene's germline CDR1 is ENHRY and CDR2 SYGVKD.

A few counts support this clone. The V and J genes are TRBV4-1 and TRBJ2-3, with 9 bases matching TRBD2. The V gene end was trimmed by 6 bases and the J gene end by 1 base; junction bases not matched to a gene: 2. Germline V gene lookup returns CDR1 MGHRA and CDR2 YSYEKL. CDR3 size: 14 residues. The CDR3 region has the DNA TGCGCCAGCAGGCGGACTAGCGGCACAGATACGCAGTATTTT. Its translation is CASRRTSGTDTQYF.

In this sample, this clone turned up a few times. This same CDR3 is encoded by further DNA sequences in the sample. The chain carries TRBV5-1 and TRBJ1-2; 7 positions agree with TRBD1. The V segment lost 0 bases and the J segment 2 bases; nucleotides outside the gene matches: 7. This CDR3 has 16 residues. CDR1 and CDR2 from the germline V gene are SGHRS and YFSETQ. The CDR3 coding sequence is TGCGCCAGCAGCTTGGTACCGTCAGGGGGAAACTATGGCTACACCTTC. It encodes CASSLVPSGGNYGYTF. Drawing the rest from reference TRBV5-1 and TRBJ1-2, the complete variable domain is KAGVTQTPRYLIKTRGQQVTLSCSPISGHRSVSWYQQTPGQGLQFLFEYFSETQRNKGNFPGRFSGRQFSNSRSEMNVSTLELGDSALYLCASSLVPSGGNYGYTFGSGTRLTVV.

The table lists this clone with a few counts. The junction departs from the called germline gene at one end, perhaps through a read error. This chain joins TRBV7-7 and TRBJ2-5, with D unresolved. Germline CDR1 and CDR2: SSHAT and FNYEAQ (reference sequence). This CDR3 spans 13 amino acids. The CDR3 nucleotides are TGTGCTAGCAGCTTAGACTGGGCGGAGACCCAGTACTTC. It encodes CASSLDWAETQYF.

V and J are TRBV15 and TRBJ2-1; possibly TRBD1 for D (5 bases). V lost 5 bases, J lost 4 bases, and 6 bases lay in between. Germline assignment: CDR1 LNHNV and CDR2 YYDKDF (reference sequence). This CDR3 contains 12 residues. This CDR3 reads CATSAGYNEQFF. CDR3 coding DNA: TGTGCCACCAGCGCAGGGTACAATGAGCAGTTCTTC.

This clone has only a few counts. This CDR3 is also generated by other DNA sequences in the sample. This chain links TRBV7-9 with TRBJ1-1; 7 nucleotides agree with TRBD1. V shed 5 bases, J shed 0 bases, and the junction held 3 bases outside the gene matches. Germline values: CDR1 SEHNR, CDR2 FQNEAQ (reference sequence). The CDR3 runs to 14 residues. CDR3 region: CASSPGTVNTEAFF. The CDR3 nucleotides are TGTGCCAGCAGCCCCGGGACAGTGAACACTGAAGCTTTCTTT.

The chain recombines TRBV29-1 with TRBJ2-2; D gene unclear. This CDR3 spans 12 amino acids. Per the germline V gene, CDR1 is SQVTM and CDR2 is ANQGSEA. V was clipped by 4 bases and J by 7 bases, with 10 bases between them. The CDR3 reads CSVGVGGGELFF. For the CDR3, the DNA is TGCAGCGTTGGGGTAGGCGGCGGGGAGCTGTTTTTT.

This clone was seen only a few times. V and J are TRBV10-3 and TRBJ1-2; weak D call: TRBD1 (6 bases). This CDR3 spans 13 amino acids. V gave up 7 bases and J gave up 2 bases, with 11 bases separating them. Per germline, CDR1 ENHRY and CDR2 SYGVKD. CDR3 loop: CAINDGTNYGYTF. In nucleotides, the CDR3 is TGTGCCATCAACGATGGGACAAACTATGGCTACACCTTC.

This clone has a single count. V usage is TRBV25-1 and J usage is TRBJ1-4; 9 bases match TRBD1. The CDR3 runs to 15 residues. J was trimmed by 4 bases and V by 4 bases; bases with no gene match: 4. Germline assignment: CDR1 MGHDK and CDR2 SYGVNS. The CDR3 DNA is TGTGCCAGCAGTGGAACAGGGGGCGTTAATGAAAAACTGTTTTTT. Translation: CASSGTGGVNEKLFF. Together with reference TRBV25-1 and TRBJ1-4, the CDR3 gives the full variable domain: EADIYQTPRYLVIGTGKKITLECSQTMGHDKMYWYQQDPGMELHLIHYSYGVNSTEKGDLSSESTVSRIRTEHFPLTLESARPSHTSQYLCASSGTGGVNEKLFFGSGTQLSVL.

The rearrangement links TRBV23-1 to TRBJ2-2; 8 bases fit TRBD1. TRBV23-1 belongs to the ORF category, with a function that is uncertain. After removal of 4 bases from V and 5 bases from J, the junction contained 12 bases not matched to a gene. The CDR3 loop spans 17 amino acids. The CDR3 loop is CASSPSSHRGSTGELFF. CDR3 bases: TGCGCCAGCAGTCCCAGCTCTCACAGGGGGAGTACCGGGGAGCTGTTTTTT.

The chain employs TRBV9 and TRBJ2-1; D is undetermined. Per germline, CDR1 SGDLS and CDR2 YYNGEE. The V and J ends lost 4 bases and 7 bases respectively, with 18 bases between them. The CDR3 length is 15 residues. DNA for the CDR3: TGTGCCAGCAGCACACAAACCCAGGTTAGGAATGAGCAGTTCTTC. Its translation: CASSTQTQVRNEQFF.

This clone appeared a few times. The chain employs TRBV7-2 and TRBJ2-1, with D perhaps matching TRBD1 (6 bases). Germline values: CDR1 SGHTA, CDR2 FQGNSA. This CDR3 comprises 16 residues. Trimming removed 2 bases from V and 4 bases from J, with 15 bases in between. In DNA form, the CDR3 reads TGTGCCAGCAGCTTAAGTTGGGGGCGAGGTTACAATGAGCAGTTCTTC. Protein sequence: CASSLSWGRGYNEQFF.

The J gene is TRBJ1-5, the V gene TRBV5-1, with TRBD1 identical over 9 bases. Germline V gene sequence: CDR1 SGHRS, CDR2 YFSETQ. The CDR3 extends over 15 amino acids. V was pared by 5 bases and J by 4 bases, with 7 bases of the junction left unmatched. The CDR3 loop reads CASSQETGGNQPQHF. In DNA, the CDR3 is TGCGCCAGCAGTCAGGAGACAGGGGGAAATCAGCCCCAGCATTTT. The variable domain in full, with the rest retrieved from reference TRBV5-1 and TRBJ1-5, is KAGVTQTPRYLIKTRGQQVTLSCSPISGHRSVSWYQQTPGQGLQFLFEYFSETQRNKGNFPGRFSGRQFSNSRSEMNVSTLELGDSALYLCASSQETGGNQPQHFGDGTRLSIL.

V usage is TRBV7-8 and J usage is TRBJ1-2; D may be TRBD1 (5 bases). The CDR3 consists of 17 residues. V lost 3 bases to trimming and J lost 11 bases, with 28 bases between them. Germline loops: CDR1 SGHVS, CDR2 FQNEAQ. The CDR3 sequence is CASSLIRNRRQGRGYTF. The DNA for the CDR3 is TGTGCCAGCAGCTTGATTCGCAACCGTCGGCAGGGCAGAGGATACACCTTC.

The chain recombines TRBV6-5 with TRBJ1-6; 7 bases map to TRBD1. There are 14 residues in the CDR3. The junction had 11 bases not matched to a gene; V was cut back by 11 bases and J by 7 bases. Germline V CDR1 and CDR2: MNHEY, SVGAGI. This CDR3 reads CASRTGRFNSPLHF. The CDR3, as DNA: TGTGCCTCACGGACAGGTCGCTTCAATTCACCCCTCCACTTT.

This clone was seen only a few times. This chain connects TRBV7-9 to TRBJ2-7; 9 bases map to TRBD1. Germline-derived CDR1 and CDR2 are SEHNR and FQNEAQ (reference sequence). The CDR3 is made up of 15 amino acids. The V gene end was trimmed by 1 base and the J gene end by 6 bases; junction bases not matched to a gene: 7. Here the CDR3 DNA reads TGTGCCAGCAGCTTAGTAGAGGTACAGGGGGCCGAGCAGTACTTC. Its protein product is CASSLVEVQGAEQYF.

This clone was detected a few times. The CDR3 spells CASSQGPGNTIYF. In nucleotides, the CDR3 is TGTGCCAGCAGCCAGGGGCCTGGAAACACCATATATTTT. The chain is built from TRBV9 and TRBJ1-3; tentatively, D is TRBD1 (6 bases). The V and J ends lost 4 bases and 2 bases respectively, with 7 bases between them. Germline lookup yields CDR1 SGDLS and CDR2 YYNGEE. The CDR3 has 13 residues.

The rearrangement uses TRBV30 and TRBJ1-2; D remains unclear. Germline V gene data show CDR1 as GTSNPN and CDR2 as SVGIG (reference sequence). The V and J ends lost 1 base and 8 bases respectively, with 14 bases between them. CDR3 length equals 13 residues. CDR3 nucleotides: TGTGCCTGGAGTGATCCGGGAGTAGGAGGCTACACCTTC. Its translation: CAWSDPGVGGYTF.